This T cell receptor (beta chain) was captured by sequencing in a study of OX40 agonist ivuxolimab in advanced cancers. Study-level information: The study enrolled dose-escalation patients with hepatocellular carcinoma, melanoma, renal cell or head and neck cancer. Those enrolled were 80% to 85% male, with a mean age of about 66 years and ages from 23 to 79. Findings and limits, study-wide: The average count of expanded clones was higher among CD8+ T cells than among CD4+.

Produced via immunoSEQ multiplex PCR; TCRdb's table is partial and in-frame only. The sample consists of about 64,000 clones, around 84% of them appearing once. Comments on this clone: What it binds is unknown.

This clonotype was sampled from an adult with an advanced solid tumor such as melanoma, head and neck, liver or kidney cancer. The sequencing here drew on CD4+ or CD8+ T cells sorted from blood, taken in a trial of the OX40 agonist ivuxolimab.

CDR3 DNA: TGCAGCGCCCGAAGGGTGTCTAGCTCCGAGCAGTACTTC. Residues: CSARRVSSSEQYF. The V call is TRBV29-1, the J call TRBJ2-7; possible D gene TRBD2, 5 bases. This CDR3 is 13 amino acids long. Deletions cut 7 bases from V and 6 bases from J, with 19 bases between. The germline V gene encodes CDR1 SQVTM and CDR2 ANQGSEA.